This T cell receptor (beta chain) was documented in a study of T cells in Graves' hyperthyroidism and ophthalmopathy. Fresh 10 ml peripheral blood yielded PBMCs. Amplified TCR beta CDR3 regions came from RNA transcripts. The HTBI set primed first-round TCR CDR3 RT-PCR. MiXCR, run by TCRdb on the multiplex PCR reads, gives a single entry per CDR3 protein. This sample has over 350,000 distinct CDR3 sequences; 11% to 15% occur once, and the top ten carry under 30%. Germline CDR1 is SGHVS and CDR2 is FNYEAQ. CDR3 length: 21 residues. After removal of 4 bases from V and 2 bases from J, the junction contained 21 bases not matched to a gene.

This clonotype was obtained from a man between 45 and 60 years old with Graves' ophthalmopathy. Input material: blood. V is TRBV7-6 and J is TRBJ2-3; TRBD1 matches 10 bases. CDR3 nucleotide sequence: TGTGCCAGCAGCTCCTCGAACGTCCCGGGACAGGGGCAAAACTTCACAGATACGCAGTATTTT. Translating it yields CASSSSNVPGQGQNFTDTQYF.